This T cell receptor beta chain was profiled in a study of blood T cells in healthy people across ages. V was clipped by 1 base and J by 7 bases, with 20 bases between them. From germline, CDR1 is MNHEY and CDR2 SVGEGT. The CDR3 has 17 amino acids. It was with a sample-barcoded 5' primer and a J-beta primer mix that a second PCR of roughly 7 to 12 cycles was run. From the 5' RACE reads, TCRdb called clonotypes with MiXCR, one entry per CDR3 protein. The profile shows some 900,000 distinct CDR3 sequences, roughly 43% of them singletons. Study-wide points: Both naive CD4+ cell counts and diversity were greater in long-lived donors than in aged donors. Per million T cells, TCR beta diversity dropped roughly linearly as age increased.

In the case of this clonotype: Its antigen is undetermined.

The chain is built from TRBV6-2 or TRBV6-3 and TRBJ2-1, with D hard to call. This clonotype was sampled from a man younger than 40 in good health. The material sequenced was blood. Here the CDR3 reads CASSYLVGQVAGNEQFF. The CDR3, as DNA: TGTGCCAGCAGTTACTTGGTCGGTCAGGTAGCCGGTAATGAGCAGTTCTTC.